This T cell receptor (beta chain) was identified during a study of T cell repertoires in cytomegalovirus infection. Study summary: A matching HLA type, together with CMV infection, was signaled by public TCR beta signatures.

Whole-study results and caveats: Clonotype analysis showed dominance of the ex vivo response by HLA-C-restricted CMV-specific TCR beta clonotypes. Totalled public TCR beta family frequency picked out people who carried CMV plus the relevant HLA.

This clonotype was seen at least ten times. Its antigen is not known. TCRdb used MiXCR to reprocess the reads, holding one entry per CDR3 protein. Of 400,000 to 550,000 distinct CDR3 sequences listed, 11% are singletons. V trimming: 0 bases; J trimming: 6 bases; junction bases outside the gene matches: 4. This CDR3 comprises 14 residues. CDR1 and CDR2 (germline): MNHNS, SASEGT. This TCR was sampled from a human donor in good health (CMV status not recorded). Some clones in this sample may be carry-over from other donors' samples. This rearrangement joins TRBV6-1 to TRBJ2-7, with TRBD1 identical over 8 bases. The specimen was PBMCs. The CDR3 sequence is CASSEAGTGGEQYF. The CDR3 DNA sequence: TGTGCCAGCAGTGAAGCGGGAACAGGGGGCGAGCAGTACTTC.